The next 17 T cell receptor beta chains were all read from a single sample in a study of CD8 T cells in Susac syndrome. RNA amounts of roughly 0.5 to 1 ug underwent reverse transcription with random hexamers. TCRdb reanalysed the immunoSEQ multiplex PCR reads using MiXCR and keeps one entry per CDR3 protein. The repertoire holds hundreds of thousands of distinct CDR3 sequences, with 65% to 90% as singletons. The material sequenced was CD8+ T cells from PBMCs. The receptors shown here come from a human donor with multiple sclerosis.

The genes are TRBV19 and TRBJ1-5, with D possibly TRBD1 on 6 matching bases. From germline, CDR1 is LNHDA and CDR2 SQIVND (reference sequence). The V gene lost 5 bases and the J gene lost 1 base, with 27 bases spanning the gap. The CDR3 consists of 20 residues. The CDR3 bases are TGTGCCAGTAGTGGAGCTACCCATCTTTCATCAGGGGCCAGCAATCAGCCCCAGCATTTT. Amino acids: CASSGATHLSSGASNQPQHF.

The chain recombines TRBV28 with TRBJ2-3, with D possibly TRBD2 on 5 matching bases. The length of the CDR3 is 14 residues. The germline V and J ends were trimmed by 5 bases and 2 bases, with 11 bases remaining between them. The germline CDR1 and CDR2 sequences are MDHEN and SYDVKM. CDR3 nucleotides: TGTGCCAGCAGTCCTCGGACTTCCACAGATACGCAGTATTTT. Its protein is CASSPRTSTDTQYF.

The table lists this clonotype with a count of one. This chain uses TRBV3-1 with TRBJ2-2; D remains unclear. CDR1 is LGHDT, CDR2 YNNKEL, per germline (reference sequence). V was clipped by 2 bases and J by 2 bases, with 12 bases between them. This CDR3 is 16 amino acids long. Here the CDR3 reads CASSQFDGVNTGELFF. As DNA, the CDR3 is TGTGCCAGCAGCCAATTCGACGGAGTTAACACCGGGGAGCTGTTTTTT. Full variable domain (outside the CDR3, taken from reference TRBV3-1 and TRBJ2-2): DTAVSQTPKYLVTQMGNDKSIKCEQNLGHDTMYWYKQDSKKFLKIMFSYNNKELIINETVPNRFSPKSPDKAHLNLHINSLELGDSAVYFCASSQFDGVNTGELFFGEGSRLTVL.

V is TRBV5-5 and J is TRBJ1-2; 9 positions agree with TRBD1. The CDR3 spans 14 residues. V trimming: 0 bases; J trimming: 8 bases; junction bases outside the gene matches: 5. Germline lookup yields CDR1 SGHKS and CDR2 YYEKEE (reference sequence). The CDR3 reads CASSLGDRVVGYTF. The CDR3 DNA follows: TGTGCCAGCAGCTTGGGGGACAGGGTCGTCGGCTACACCTTC. The variable domain in full, with the rest retrieved from reference TRBV5-5 and TRBJ1-2, is DAGVTQSPTHLIKTRGQQVTLRCSPISGHKSVSWYQQVLGQGPQFIFQYYEKEERGRGNFPDRFSARQFPNYSSELNVNALLLGDSALYLCASSLGDRVVGYTFGSGTRLTVV.

The chain couples TRBV29-1 to TRBJ2-1; 7 bases are a match to TRBD1. The V and J ends lost 2 bases and 9 bases, in that order; junction bases with no gene match: 4. This CDR3 is built from 12 residues. The germline V gene has CDR1 SQVTM and CDR2 ANQGSEA. CDR3 loop: CSVEYRDSEQFF. The CDR3 DNA reads as TGCAGCGTTGAATACCGGGACAGTGAGCAGTTCTTC.

This clonotype was counted only a few times. V is TRBV6-5 and J is TRBJ1-4; D is uncertain. V lost 1 base and J 5 bases, leaving 11 bases between the germline ends. Germline values: CDR1 MNHEY, CDR2 SVGAGI. This CDR3 has 15 amino acids. CDR3 nucleotides: TGTGCCAGCAGTTACTTGGCGGGGAGCAATGAAAAACTGTTTTTT. Translation: CASSYLAGSNEKLFF.

The rearrangement links TRBV4-3 to TRBJ2-1; TRBD2 is a possible D gene (5 bases). This CDR3 is built from 17 residues. The V gene's germline CDR1 is LGHNA and CDR2 YSLEER. Trimming took 4 bases from V and 10 from J, leaving 26 bases between them. The CDR3 DNA reads as TGCGCCAGCAGCCTAGAAGGAGGACCCTTAGATTCAGAGGAGCAGTTCTTC. Its protein product is CASSLEGGPLDSEEQFF.

This chain connects TRBV4-1 to TRBJ1-5, with D perhaps TRBD1 (5 bases). V lost 0 bases and J 7 bases, leaving 13 bases between the germline ends. The length of the CDR3 is 15 residues. CDR1 is MGHRA, CDR2 YSYEKL, per germline. The CDR3 protein is CASSQEERGVQPQHF. CDR3 nucleotide sequence: TGCGCCAGCAGCCAAGAGGAACGAGGGGTCCAGCCCCAGCATTTT.

V gene TRBV10-3 combines with J gene TRBJ1-4, with D unclear. This CDR3 comprises 13 residues. Germline loops: CDR1 ENHRY, CDR2 SYGVKD. V lost 3 bases, J lost 4 bases, and 6 bases lay in between. The CDR3 sequence is CAISDGVNEKLFF. DNA of the CDR3: TGTGCCATCAGTGATGGGGTTAATGAAAAACTGTTTTTT.

J is TRBJ2-7 and V is TRBV6-1, with 14 bases aligning to TRBD2. V lost 8 bases and J lost 6; bases outside the gene matches: 6. CDR3 length: 14 amino acids. Germline CDR1 and CDR2: MNHNS and SASEGT. As DNA, the CDR3 is TGTGCCAGCGGGGGACTAGCGGGAGTGGGCGAGCAGTACTTC. It specifies CASGGLAGVGEQYF.

The V and J genes are TRBV27 and TRBJ2-3; D unclear. The V and J ends lost 2 bases and 1 base respectively, with 7 bases between them. CDR3 length: 14 residues. The germline V gene has CDR1 MNHEY and CDR2 SMNVEV (reference sequence). The CDR3 loop reads CASSLIPGTDTQYF. As DNA, the CDR3 is TGTGCCAGCAGTTTAATCCCTGGCACAGATACGCAGTATTTT.

This rearrangement joins TRBV28 to TRBJ2-1, with 12 nucleotides matching TRBD2. Looked up from germline, CDR1 is MDHEN and CDR2 is SYDVKM. The V gene end was trimmed by 4 bases and the J gene end by 8 bases; junction bases not matched to a gene: 3. The CDR3 totals 14 residues. The DNA for the CDR3 is TGTGCCAGCAGTTGGACTAGCGGGAACGATGAGCAGTTCTTC. Residues: CASSWTSGNDEQFF.

This clonotype was detected once. This chain joins TRBV28 and TRBJ2-1; D may be TRBD2 (6 bases). In germline, CDR1 is MDHEN, CDR2 SYDVKM. The CDR3 is 15 amino acids. Between the trimmed V and J ends, which lost 5 bases and 7 bases, there was a span of 18 bases. This CDR3 reads CASSGTQPHQNEQFF. The CDR3 coding sequence is TGTGCCAGCAGTGGGACTCAGCCCCATCAGAATGAGCAGTTCTTC.

The chain carries TRBV4-3 and TRBJ2-7, with 9 positions matching TRBD1. Germline V lookup: CDR1 LGHNA, CDR2 YSLEER. The CDR3 extends over 15 amino acids. Unmatched junction bases numbered 8, after V lost 3 bases and J lost 5 bases. CDR3 residues: CASSHRGQGWDEQYF. CDR3 coding DNA: TGCGCCAGCAGCCACCGAGGACAGGGGTGGGACGAGCAGTACTTC.

This clonotype was counted between two and nine times. The chain combines TRBV7-8 with TRBJ2-7; the D is unclear. This CDR3 region has 15 residues. Germline V gives CDR1 SGHVS, CDR2 FQNEAQ. Trimming pared 2 bases from V and 4 bases from J, leaving 15 bases between. The CDR3 nucleotides are TGTGCCAGCAGCTTATCCGGCAGGTTTTTGTACGAGCAGTACTTC. Protein product: CASSLSGRFLYEQYF. Together with reference TRBV7-8 and TRBJ2-7, the CDR3 gives the full variable domain: GAGVSQSPRYKVAKRGQDVALRCDPISGHVSLFWYQQALGQGPEFLTYFQNEAQLDKSGLPSDRFFAERPEGSVSTLKIQRTQQEDSAVYLCASSLSGRFLYEQYFGPGTRLTVT.

The V gene is TRBV10-3, the J gene TRBJ2-7; TRBD2 matches at 10 bases. CDR1 and CDR2 from the germline V gene are ENHRY and SYGVKD. Losses at the gene ends were 2 bases for V and 3 bases for J; bases not matched to a gene: 4. The CDR3 has 15 residues. CDR3 sequence: CAISEGTSAVYEQYF. The CDR3 DNA follows: TGTGCCATCAGTGAGGGGACTAGCGCCGTCTACGAGCAGTACTTC.

The CDR3 sequence is CASSPLAGLYNEQFF. The CDR3 region has the DNA TGTGCCAGCAGTCCGCTAGCGGGGCTCTACAATGAGCAGTTCTTC. V and J are TRBV6-5 and TRBJ2-1; 9 nucleotides agree with TRBD2. Germline-derived CDR1 and CDR2 are MNHEY and SVGAGI. Trimming removed 5 bases from V and 3 bases from J; junction bases left unmatched: 5. CDR3 length equals 15 residues.